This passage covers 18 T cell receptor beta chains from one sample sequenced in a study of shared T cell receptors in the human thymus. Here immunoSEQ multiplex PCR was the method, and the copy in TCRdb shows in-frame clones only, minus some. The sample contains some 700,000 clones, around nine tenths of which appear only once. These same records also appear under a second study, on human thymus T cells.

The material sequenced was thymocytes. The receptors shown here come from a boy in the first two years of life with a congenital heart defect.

The CDR3 DNA follows: TGTGCTAGTGGTTTGGGGACCGGACTAGCGGGAGCCCCAAGCTCCTACAATGAGCAGTTCTTC. This codes for CASGLGTGLAGAPSSYNEQFF. The J gene is TRBJ2-1, the V gene TRBV12-5; TRBD2 matches at 13 bases. The germline V gene encodes CDR1 LGHNT and CDR2 FRNRAP. Trimming removed 1 base from V and 0 bases from J; junction bases left unmatched: 12. The CDR3 contains 21 residues.

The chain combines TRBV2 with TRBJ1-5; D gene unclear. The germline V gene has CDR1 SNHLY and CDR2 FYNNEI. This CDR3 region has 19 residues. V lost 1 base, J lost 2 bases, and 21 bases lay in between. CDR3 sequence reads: CASSEVEGSLVGGNQPQHF. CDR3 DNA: TGTGCCAGCAGTGAAGTCGAGGGCTCCCTCGTCGGGGGCAATCAGCCCCAGCATTTT.

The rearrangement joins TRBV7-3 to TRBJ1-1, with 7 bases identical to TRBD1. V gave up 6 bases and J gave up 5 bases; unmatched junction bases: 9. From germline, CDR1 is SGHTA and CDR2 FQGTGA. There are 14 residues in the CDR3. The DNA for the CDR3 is TGTGCCAGCAGATCCAGACAGGGACGAACTGAAGCTTTCTTT. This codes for CASRSRQGRTEAFF. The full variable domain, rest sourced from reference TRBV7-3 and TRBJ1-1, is GAGVSQTPSNKVTEKGKYVELRCDPISGHTALYWYRQSLGQGPEFLIYFQGTGAADDSGLPNDRFFAVRPEGSVSTLKIQRTERGDSAVYLCASRSRQGRTEAFFGQGTRLTVV.

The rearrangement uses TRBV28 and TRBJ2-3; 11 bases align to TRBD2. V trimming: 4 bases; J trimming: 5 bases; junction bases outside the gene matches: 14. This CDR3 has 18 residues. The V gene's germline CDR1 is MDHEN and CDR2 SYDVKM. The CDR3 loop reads CASSSYPLLAGEKDTQYF. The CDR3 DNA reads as TGTGCCAGCAGTTCATACCCCCTACTAGCGGGAGAGAAAGATACGCAGTATTTT.

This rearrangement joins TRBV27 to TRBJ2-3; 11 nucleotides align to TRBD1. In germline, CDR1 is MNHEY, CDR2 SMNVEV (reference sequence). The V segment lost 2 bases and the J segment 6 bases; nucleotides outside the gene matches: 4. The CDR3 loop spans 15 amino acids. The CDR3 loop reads CASSLGTGGSDTQYF. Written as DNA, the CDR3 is TGTGCCAGCAGTTTAGGGACAGGGGGAAGCGATACGCAGTATTTT.

The CDR3 nucleotides read TGTGCCAGCAGCGTTACTAGCGGATCCTACGAGCAGTACTTC. Encoded protein: CASSVTSGSYEQYF. The chain couples TRBV11-3 to TRBJ2-7; 8 nucleotides agree with TRBD2. This CDR3 contains 14 residues. Germline V gives CDR1 SGHNT, CDR2 YENEEA. With 5 bases clipped from V and 1 base from J, the junction kept 4 bases outside the gene matches.

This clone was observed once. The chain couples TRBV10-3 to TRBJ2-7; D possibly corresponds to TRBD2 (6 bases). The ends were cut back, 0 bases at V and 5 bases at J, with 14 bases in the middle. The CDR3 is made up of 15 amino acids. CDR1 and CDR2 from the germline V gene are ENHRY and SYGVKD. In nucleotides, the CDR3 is TGTGCCATCAGTGAGTCGGGGTTAGGCGGGGACGAGCAGTACTTC. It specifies CAISESGLGGDEQYF.

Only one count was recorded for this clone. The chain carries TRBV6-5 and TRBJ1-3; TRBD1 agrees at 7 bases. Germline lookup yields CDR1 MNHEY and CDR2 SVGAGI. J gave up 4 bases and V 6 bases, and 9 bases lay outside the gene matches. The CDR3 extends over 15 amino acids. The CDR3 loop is CASRLRGLGGNTIYF. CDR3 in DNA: TGTGCCAGCAGACTAAGGGGGCTCGGAGGAAACACCATATATTTT.

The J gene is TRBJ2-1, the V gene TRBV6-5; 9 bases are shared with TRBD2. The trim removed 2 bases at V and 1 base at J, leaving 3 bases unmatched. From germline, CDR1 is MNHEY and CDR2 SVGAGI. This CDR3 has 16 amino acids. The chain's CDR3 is CASSYTSGRSYNEQFF. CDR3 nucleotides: TGTGCCAGCAGTTACACTAGCGGGCGATCCTACAATGAGCAGTTCTTC.

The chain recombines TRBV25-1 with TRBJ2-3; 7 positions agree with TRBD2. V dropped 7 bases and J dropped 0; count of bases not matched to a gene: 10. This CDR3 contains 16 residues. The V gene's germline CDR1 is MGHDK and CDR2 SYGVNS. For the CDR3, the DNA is TGTGCCAGCACACCCGGGGATAGCGGGAGCACAGATACGCAGTATTTT. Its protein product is CASTPGDSGSTDTQYF.

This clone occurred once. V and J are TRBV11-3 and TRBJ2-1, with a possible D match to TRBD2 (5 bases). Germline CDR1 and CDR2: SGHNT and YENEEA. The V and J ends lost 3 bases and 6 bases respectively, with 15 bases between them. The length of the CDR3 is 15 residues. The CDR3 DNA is TGTGCCAGCAGCTTCTGGGAAGGAGGCTTCAATGAGCAGTTCTTC. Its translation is CASSFWEGGFNEQFF.

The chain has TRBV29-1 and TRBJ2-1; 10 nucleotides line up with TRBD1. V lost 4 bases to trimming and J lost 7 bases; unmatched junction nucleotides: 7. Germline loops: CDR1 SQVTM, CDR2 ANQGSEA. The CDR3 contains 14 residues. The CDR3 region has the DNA TGCAGCGTTGGTCTCGACAGGGGGCGGAATGAGCAGTTCTTC. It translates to CSVGLDRGRNEQFF.

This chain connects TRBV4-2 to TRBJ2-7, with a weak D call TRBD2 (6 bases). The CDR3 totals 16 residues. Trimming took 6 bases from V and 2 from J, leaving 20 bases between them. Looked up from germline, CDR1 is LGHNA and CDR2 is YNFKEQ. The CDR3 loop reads CASRLMSGLAPYEQYF. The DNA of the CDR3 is TGTGCCAGCAGGCTGATGTCTGGGCTAGCGCCCTACGAGCAGTACTTC.

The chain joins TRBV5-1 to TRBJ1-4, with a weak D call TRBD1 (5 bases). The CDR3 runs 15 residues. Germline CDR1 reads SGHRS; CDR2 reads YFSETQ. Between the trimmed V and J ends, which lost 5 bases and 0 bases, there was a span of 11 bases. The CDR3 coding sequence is TGCGCCAGCAGATACAGGATTGCAACTAATGAAAAACTGTTTTTT. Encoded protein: CASRYRIATNEKLFF.

CDR3 protein: CASRGLAGVKTAGEQFF. CDR3 sequence (DNA): TGTGCCAGCCGGGGCTTAGCGGGAGTTAAAACGGCGGGTGAGCAGTTCTTC. This chain connects TRBV25-1 to TRBJ2-1; TRBD2 matches at 9 bases. Germline assignment: CDR1 MGHDK and CDR2 SYGVNS. The CDR3 has 17 residues. The ends lost 8 bases at V and 9 bases at J; junction bases unmatched: 20.

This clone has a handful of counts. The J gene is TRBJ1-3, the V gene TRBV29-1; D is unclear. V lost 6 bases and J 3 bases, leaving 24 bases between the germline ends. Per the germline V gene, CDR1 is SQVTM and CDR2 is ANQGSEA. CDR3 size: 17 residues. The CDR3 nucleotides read TGCAGCGTATCTGGGGAGACGGAACGGAGTGGTGGAAACACCATATATTTT. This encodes CSVSGETERSGGNTIYF.

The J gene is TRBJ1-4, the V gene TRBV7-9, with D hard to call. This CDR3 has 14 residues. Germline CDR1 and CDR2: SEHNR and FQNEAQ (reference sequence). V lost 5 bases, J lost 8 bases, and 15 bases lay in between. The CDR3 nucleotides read TGTGCCAGCAGCCCTCTGAGGGTAGGGGAAAAACTGTTTTTT. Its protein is CASSPLRVGEKLFF.

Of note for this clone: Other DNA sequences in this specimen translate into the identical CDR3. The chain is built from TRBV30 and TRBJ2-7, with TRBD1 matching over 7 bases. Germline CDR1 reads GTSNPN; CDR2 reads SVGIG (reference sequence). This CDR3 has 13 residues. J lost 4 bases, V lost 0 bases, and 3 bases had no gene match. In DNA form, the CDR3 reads TGTGCCTGGAGTGTAAGGGGGCGTTACGAGCAGTACTTC. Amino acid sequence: CAWSVRGRYEQYF. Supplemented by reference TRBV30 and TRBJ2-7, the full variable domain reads SQTIHQWPATLVQPVGSPLSLECTVEGTSNPNLYWYRQAAGRGLQLLFYSVGIGQISSEVPQNLSASRPQDRQFILSSKKLLLSDSGFYLCAWSVRGRYEQYFGPGTRLTVT.